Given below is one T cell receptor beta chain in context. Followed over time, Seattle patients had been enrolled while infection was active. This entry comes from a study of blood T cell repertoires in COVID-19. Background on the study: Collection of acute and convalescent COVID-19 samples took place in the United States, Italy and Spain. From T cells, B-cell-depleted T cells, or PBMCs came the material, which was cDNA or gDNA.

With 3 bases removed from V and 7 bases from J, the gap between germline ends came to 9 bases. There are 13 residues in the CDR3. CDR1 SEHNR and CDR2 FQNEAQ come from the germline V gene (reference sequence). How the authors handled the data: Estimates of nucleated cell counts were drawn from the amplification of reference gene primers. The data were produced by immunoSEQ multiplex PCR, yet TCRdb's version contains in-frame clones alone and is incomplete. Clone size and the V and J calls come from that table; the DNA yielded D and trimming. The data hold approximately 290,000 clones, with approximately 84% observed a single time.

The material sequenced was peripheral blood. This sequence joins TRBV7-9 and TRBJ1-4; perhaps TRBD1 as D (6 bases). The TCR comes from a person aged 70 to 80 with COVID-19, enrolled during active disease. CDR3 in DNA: TGTGCCAGCAGCTTTTCAGGGGCTGAAAAACTGTTTTTT. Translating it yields CASSFSGAEKLFF.